This T cell receptor (beta chain) is from a study of OX40 agonist ivuxolimab in advanced cancers. The study, taken as a whole, reports: CD4+ and CD8+ blood T cells expanded clonally by week 6 at 0.1 to 3.0 mg/kg.

The V end was cut by 7 bases, the J end by 2 bases, with 7 bases between. Germline loops: CDR1 MNHNS, CDR2 SASEGT. This CDR3 is built from 12 residues. As regards this clone: What it binds is not known.

TCRdb keeps only in-frame clones here, not all; method: immunoSEQ multiplex PCR. There are some 67,000 clones in the sample; 85% occur only once, and 0.83% lies in the top ten. This sequence originates from an adult with an advanced solid tumor such as melanoma, head and neck, liver or kidney cancer. The sample consisted of CD4+ or CD8+ T cells sorted from blood, taken in a trial of the OX40 agonist ivuxolimab. The chain couples TRBV6-1 to TRBJ2-3; D unresolved. The CDR3 loop is CASTGTTDTQYF. In nucleotides, the CDR3 is TGTGCCAGCACGGGTACCACAGATACGCAGTATTTT.